The next 18 T cell receptor beta chains were all read from a single sample in a study of metastatic and nonmetastatic thyroid tumors. No treatment had been given to any patient before thyroid surgery. TCRdb reassembled clones from the PCR reads with MiXCR. The data hold 100,000 or so clones, with approximately 15% observed a single time. The sequencing sample was made of blood. Receptors were obtained from a female donor with papillary thyroid cancer or a benign thyroid nodule (not recorded which). Some clones in this sample may be carry-over from other donors' samples.

This clone was picked up many times. Other nucleotide sequences from this sample produce the same CDR3. The chain uses TRBV10-3 and TRBJ2-1; D may be TRBD1 (6 bases). Looked up from germline, CDR1 is ENHRY and CDR2 is SYGVKD. Trimming stripped 5 bases from V and 4 bases from J, with 21 bases between. This CDR3 region has 17 residues. CDR3 in DNA: TGTGCCATCAGTAGGAACAGGGACCCCACCCCTTACAATGAGCAGTTCTTC. Translation gives CAISRNRDPTPYNEQFF.

The table lists this clone with many counts. The genes are TRBV2 and TRBJ2-1, with D unclear. This CDR3 contains 14 residues. CDR1 SNHLY and CDR2 FYNNEI come from the germline V gene. Trimming cost V 0 bases and J 7 bases, with 10 bases left between them. CDR3 in amino acids: CASSEARRRNEQFF. CDR3 DNA sequence: TGTGCCAGCAGTGAAGCGCGTAGGCGGAATGAGCAGTTCTTC.

As concerns this clone: A much larger clone sits a single nucleotide away, making a read error possible. This sequence joins TRBV20-1 and TRBJ1-1, with a possible D match to TRBD1 (5 bases). V was pared by 2 bases and J by 3 bases, with 19 bases between. Germline V gene lookup returns CDR1 DFQATT and CDR2 SNEGSKA (reference sequence). The CDR3 has 16 amino acids. The CDR3: CSARSRDPVADTEAFF. In DNA, the CDR3 is TGCAGTGCTAGAAGCCGGGACCCCGTGGCCGACACTGAAGCTTTCTTT.

This clone was counted at least ten times. The chain employs TRBV11-3 and TRBJ2-3; 9 bases align to TRBD2. The V and J ends lost 1 base and 5 bases, in that order; junction bases with no gene match: 10. Germline CDR1 is SGHNT and CDR2 is YENEEA. CDR3 size: 17 residues. The CDR3 DNA sequence: TGTGCCAGCAGCTTAGTTTCCTCGCGGGGGGGCAAAGATACGCAGTATTTT. The encoded protein is CASSLVSSRGGKDTQYF.

Concerning this clone: This specimen includes other DNA sequences encoding the same CDR3. The V and J genes are TRBV5-1 and TRBJ2-3, with D perhaps matching TRBD2 (7 bases). V dropped 4 bases and J dropped 2 bases, with 17 bases sitting between them. The CDR3 totals 16 residues. The germline gives CDR1 SGHRS, CDR2 YFSETQ. CDR3 coding DNA: TGCGCCAGCAGCCCCGTGGGGGGGGGGCTCACAGATACGCAGTATTTT. Amino acids: CASSPVGGGLTDTQYF.

To note about this clone: Sequence at one end of the junction differs from germline and may be a read error. The V and J genes are TRBV5-1 and TRBJ2-6, with D possibly TRBD2 on 6 matching bases. CDR3 length equals 18 residues. Germline V gene sequence: CDR1 SGHRS, CDR2 YFSETQ. For the CDR3, the DNA is TGCGCCAGCGCCGGGTGGAGGGATGGCCTCTCTGGGTCCAACGTCCTGACTTTC. Its translation: CASAGWRDGLSGSNVLTF.

This clone appeared many times. The J gene is TRBJ1-5, the V gene TRBV16, with D possibly TRBD1 on 5 matching bases. The CDR3 contains 14 residues. The germline V gene encodes CDR1 KGHSY and CDR2 FQNENV. Trimming cost V 2 bases and J 3 bases, with 8 bases left between them. The CDR3 DNA sequence: TGTGCCAGCAGCCAAGACAGTTTCAATCAGCCCCAGCATTTT. Translated: CASSQDSFNQPQHF.

This clone was recorded at least ten times. The sample contains more than one DNA sequence encoding this CDR3. This chain connects TRBV5-1 to TRBJ2-1; 10 bases are a match to TRBD2. Unmatched junction bases numbered 11, after V lost 4 bases and J lost 10 bases. The CDR3 has 15 amino acids. Germline loops: CDR1 SGHRS, CDR2 YFSETQ. In DNA, the CDR3 is TGCGCCAGCAGCCCCACCTTTAGCGGGGGGCAAGAGCAGTTCTTC. Protein product: CASSPTFSGGQEQFF.

The chain links TRBV7-9 to TRBJ2-2; D remains unclear. This CDR3 is 15 amino acids long. The V gene's germline CDR1 is SEHNR and CDR2 FQNEAQ (reference sequence). Between the trimmed V and J ends, which lost 4 bases and 6 bases, there was a span of 15 bases. For the CDR3, the DNA is TGTGCCAGCAGCTCCCCGAGATTGGTCGCCGGGGAGCTGTTTTTT. It yields the protein CASSSPRLVAGELFF.

In its sample, this clone was seen many times. The chain joins TRBV20-1 to TRBJ1-2; no clear D gene. The CDR3 extends over 17 amino acids. V shed 3 bases and J shed 4 bases, with 24 bases lying between them. The germline CDR1 and CDR2 sequences are DFQATT and SNEGSKA (reference sequence). The CDR3 loop reads CSASYPSPIQASYGYTF. CDR3 DNA: TGCAGTGCTAGCTATCCGTCCCCTATACAAGCCTCCTATGGCTACACCTTC.

This clone was seen many times. The J gene is TRBJ1-6, the V gene TRBV6-1; a weak D match, TRBD1 (5 bases). Trimming took 6 bases from V and 0 from J, leaving 12 bases between them. The CDR3 consists of 16 residues. CDR1 is MNHNS and CDR2 is SASEGT in the germline V gene. CDR3 sequence: CASRGTESSYNSPLHF. The CDR3 DNA reads as TGTGCCAGCAGGGGGACGGAAAGCTCCTATAATTCACCCCTCCACTTT.

This clone was recorded many times. The V and J genes are TRBV9 and TRBJ2-5; 11 nucleotides match TRBD2. The CDR3 length is 16 residues. CDR1 and CDR2 (germline): SGDLS, YYNGEE. Trimming cost V 0 bases and J 2 bases; bases outside gene matches: 3. CDR3 residues: CASSVVASGGQETQYF. Written as DNA, the CDR3 is TGTGCCAGCAGCGTAGTGGCTAGCGGGGGGCAAGAGACCCAGTACTTC. Drawing the rest from reference TRBV9 and TRBJ2-5, the complete variable domain is DSGVTQTPKHLITATGQRVTLRCSPRSGDLSVYWYQQSLDQGLQFLIQYYNGEERAKGNILERFSAQQFPDLHSELNLSSLELGDSALYFCASSVVASGGQETQYFGPGTRLLVL.

This clone was counted between two and nine times. The chain is built from TRBV6-4 and TRBJ2-3; D is unresolved. V shed 2 bases and J shed 1 base, with 13 bases lying between them. Germline lookup yields CDR1 MRHNA and CDR2 SNTAGT. This CDR3 spans 16 amino acids. CDR3 sequence (DNA): TGTGCCAGCAGTGACACCAGCTGGAGTGGCACAGATACGCAGTATTTT. Its protein product is CASSDTSWSGTDTQYF.

This clone was seen many times. The gene calls are TRBV4-2 and TRBJ2-1; 7 nucleotides agree with TRBD2. Germline V CDR1 and CDR2: LGHNA, YNFKEQ. The CDR3 has 16 residues. Losses at the gene ends were 1 base for V and 7 bases for J; bases not matched to a gene: 10. In DNA form, the CDR3 reads TGTGCCAGCAGCCAAGGTCACGGGACTACCACTAATGAGCAGTTCTTC. This translates into CASSQGHGTTTNEQFF.

This clone was observed many times. This same CDR3 is encoded by further DNA sequences in the sample. The CDR3 here is CAPRQKRSTYEQYF. The CDR3 region has the DNA TGTGCCCCCAGGCAAAAGCGGAGCACCTACGAGCAGTACTTC. The V call is TRBV6-1, the J call TRBJ2-7, with D possibly matching TRBD2 (5 bases). CDR3 size: 14 residues. Germline assignment: CDR1 MNHNS and CDR2 SASEGT. The V end lost 11 bases, the J end lost 2 bases, and 19 bases lay between the germline ends.

This clone was recorded many times. This chain connects TRBV28 to TRBJ1-4; tentatively, D is TRBD1 (5 bases). Germline CDR1 MDHEN, CDR2 SYDVKM. Trimming shortened V by 1 base and J by 13 bases, and 13 bases separated the two germline ends. CDR3 size: 13 residues. CDR3 sequence reads: CASSLLHGQGLFF. The CDR3 DNA sequence: TGTGCCAGCAGTTTATTGCATGGGCAGGGACTGTTTTTT.

At least ten counts were recorded for this clone. The chain has TRBV4-1 and TRBJ2-5; 8 bases line up with TRBD1. Per germline, CDR1 MGHRA and CDR2 YSYEKL. This CDR3 region has 15 residues. V lost 1 base and J lost 3; bases outside the gene matches: 4. For the CDR3, the DNA is TGCGCCAGCAGCCAAGGGTCAGGGGGCGAAGAGACCCAGTACTTC. Encoded protein: CASSQGSGGEETQYF.

This clone appeared many times. The J gene is TRBJ2-7, the V gene TRBV6-2 or TRBV6-3; the D is unclear. Germline CDR1 and CDR2: MNHEY and SVGEGT. CDR3 length equals 13 residues. V lost 2 bases and J lost 4, with 9 bases in between. The CDR3, as DNA: TGTGCCAGCAGTTACCCCCCGCTTTACGAGCAGTACTTC. This gives the protein CASSYPPLYEQYF.